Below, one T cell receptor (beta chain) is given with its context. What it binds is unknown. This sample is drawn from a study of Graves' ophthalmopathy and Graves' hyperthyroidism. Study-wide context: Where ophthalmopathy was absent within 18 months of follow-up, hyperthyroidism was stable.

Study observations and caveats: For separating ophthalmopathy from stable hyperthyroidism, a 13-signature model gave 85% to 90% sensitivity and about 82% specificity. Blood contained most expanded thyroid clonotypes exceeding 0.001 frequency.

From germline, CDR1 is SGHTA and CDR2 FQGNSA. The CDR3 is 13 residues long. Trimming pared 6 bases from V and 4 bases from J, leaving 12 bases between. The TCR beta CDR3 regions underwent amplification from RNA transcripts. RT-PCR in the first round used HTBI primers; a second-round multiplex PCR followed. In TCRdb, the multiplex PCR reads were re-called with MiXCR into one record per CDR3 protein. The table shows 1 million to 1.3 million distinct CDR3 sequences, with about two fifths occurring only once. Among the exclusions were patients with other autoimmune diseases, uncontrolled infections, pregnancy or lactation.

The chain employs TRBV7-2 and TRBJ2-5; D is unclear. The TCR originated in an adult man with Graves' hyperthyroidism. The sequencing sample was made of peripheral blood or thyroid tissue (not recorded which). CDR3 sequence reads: CASRSGQAETQYF. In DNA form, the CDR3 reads TGTGCCAGCAGGTCTGGGCAGGCAGAGACCCAGTACTTC.